Only one count was recorded for the clone carrying this T cell receptor beta chain. This record comes from a study of blood T cells in healthy people across ages. PCR was performed a second time for roughly 7 to 11 cycles using a sample-barcoded 5' primer and a J-beta primer mix. Each CDR3 protein gets one entry after TCRdb re-called the 5' RACE reads with MiXCR. The sample shows some 1.5 million distinct CDR3 sequences, roughly 43% of them seen only once. This CDR3 is built from 15 residues. Per the germline V gene, CDR1 is MDHEN and CDR2 is SYDVKM. Between the trimmed V and J ends, which lost 6 bases and 0 bases, there was a span of 14 bases.

The receptor was derived from a woman between 18 and 29 years old in good health. The chain has TRBV28 and TRBJ1-1, with D tentatively TRBD1 (6 bases). Sequenced input: blood. The CDR3 protein is CASRPTGGLNTEAFF. CDR3 in DNA: TGTGCCAGCAGGCCGACGGGGGGCCTGAACACTGAAGCTTTCTTT.